The entry below gives a single TCR beta chain sequence along with its context. Its target is not known. The CDR3 contains 14 residues. Germline values: CDR1 DFQATT, CDR2 SNEGSKA (reference sequence). J gave up 0 bases and V 6 bases, and 5 bases lay outside the gene matches. These data originate in a study of identical twins. Overall study findings and caveats: The study reached conclusions through statistical analysis that was cross-sectional, not following the same donors. Clonotypes of the beta chain that were abundant in cord blood carried fewer insertions (memory repertoires showed none). Weaker excess twin sharing was observed in beta out-of-frame sequences. Twin pairs' shared out-of-frame alpha sequences were enriched in low generation probability.

TCRdb analysed the 5' RACE reads with MiXCR anew, one entry per CDR3 protein. The profile shows 550,000 to 700,000 distinct CDR3 sequences, 9.6% of them singletons. Another study also made use of these data, one on yellow fever vaccine responses in identical twins.

V is TRBV20-1 and J is TRBJ2-1, with 7 bases matching TRBD1. The source material was PBMCs. The receptor was derived from a woman younger than 35 in good health. In DNA, the CDR3 is TGCAGTGCCCTCTCAGGGGGCTCCTACAATGAGCAGTTCTTC. It specifies CSALSGGSYNEQFF.